This T cell receptor (beta chain) appears in the sequencing data of a study of Ad26.COV2.S vaccination and SARS-CoV-2 variants. Assay: immunoSEQ multiplex PCR; the TCRdb copy retains only in-frame clones and omits some. Among some 180,000 clones listed, approximately 90% were seen once. Notes on this clone: Its matching antigen is unknown.

The CDR3 consists of 13 residues. After removal of 9 bases from V and 3 bases from J, the junction contained 7 bases not matched to a gene. Germline CDR1 reads MRHNA; CDR2 reads SNTAGT. Study-level findings and limits: Vaccine recipients showed a spike-specific TCR breadth that was higher than in placebo recipients. Analytic work on TCR breadth and depth might have understated the full extent of total T cell responses. A substantial breadth of spike-specific CD8+ and CD4+ T cell responses after vaccination has been reported. Those who received vaccine or placebo ended up with similar non-spike TCR breadth.

The starting material was peripheral blood, obtained after recovery from COVID-19. The chain employs TRBV6-4 and TRBJ1-1, with TRBD1 identical over 7 bases. The sequence was collected from a human donor who had recovered from COVID-19. The CDR3 is CASTGTVYTEAFF. DNA for the CDR3: TGTGCCAGTACGGGGACAGTATACACTGAAGCTTTCTTT.